The 4 T cell receptor beta chains below come from one sample, sequenced in a study of monozygotic twins with cystic fibrosis. Some clones are missing from TCRdb's copy, which holds only in-frame ones; the method was immunoSEQ multiplex PCR. The table shows approximately 17,000 clones, with around 96% occurring only once. Sequences were obtained from blood. Source of these receptors: a girl aged 2 to 9 with cystic fibrosis.

Notes on this clone: The junction departs from the called germline gene at one end, perhaps through a read error. The genes are TRBV13 and TRBJ2-5; 9 bases are a match to TRBD1. The CDR3 extends over 15 amino acids. Germline V gene data show CDR1 as PRHDT and CDR2 as FYEKMQ (reference sequence). The CDR3 DNA follows: TGTGCCAGCAGCCTAGGAGGGACAGGGAAAGAGACCCAGTACTTC. Amino acid sequence: CASSLGGTGKETQYF.

This sequence joins TRBV9 and TRBJ2-3; D perhaps matches TRBD2 (6 bases). The V end lost 3 bases, the J end lost 2 bases, and 16 bases lay between the germline ends. Germline assignment: CDR1 SGDLS and CDR2 YYNGEE. The CDR3 spans 16 residues. The CDR3 nucleotides are TGTGCCAGCAGCGAGAATTCCAGGGACTCCACAGATACGCAGTATTTT. It is translated as CASSENSRDSTDTQYF.

The chain has TRBV9 and TRBJ2-3, with 7 bases matching TRBD2. V was clipped by 0 bases and J by 5 bases; unmatched bases: 12. CDR3 length: 17 amino acids. The V gene's germline CDR1 is SGDLS and CDR2 YYNGEE. Written as DNA, the CDR3 is TGTGCCAGCAGCGTAGCTGCCGCCTGGGGGGGTGTAGATACGCAGTATTTT. Translation: CASSVAAAWGGVDTQYF.

This clone has only one observation. The gene calls are TRBV6-5 and TRBJ1-2, with 7 nucleotides matching TRBD1. The V gene end was trimmed by 0 bases and the J gene end by 8 bases; junction bases not matched to a gene: 9. The CDR3 consists of 15 residues. CDR1 MNHEY and CDR2 SVGAGI come from the germline V gene. CDR3 nucleotide sequence: TGTGCCAGCAGTTACTCGCGGACAGGAGCCCTGGGCTACACCTTC. Translating it yields CASSYSRTGALGYTF.